Sequencing of this T cell receptor (beta chain) was carried out in a study of blood T cells in healthy people across ages. Trimming took 0 bases from V and 10 from J, leaving 11 bases between them. The germline gives CDR1 SGHTA, CDR2 FQGNSA. The CDR3 totals 13 residues. Next came a second PCR, run for about 7 to 12 cycles, which used a sample-barcoded 5' primer along with a J-beta primer mix. TCRdb independently ran MiXCR on the 5' RACE reads; one entry per CDR3 protein. Among 1.5 million to 2 million distinct CDR3 sequences listed, roughly two fifths were seen once. This clonotype originated in a human donor in good health. Sequenced: blood. The chain combines TRBV7-2 with TRBJ2-3, with D unclear. The CDR3 sequence is CASSLARHHPQYF. The CDR3 nucleotides read TGTGCCAGCAGCTTAGCGCGACACCATCCGCAGTATTTT.